The 26 T cell receptor beta chains below were found in one sample sequenced in a study of CD8 T cells in ankylosing spondylitis. From the 5' RACE reads, TCRdb called clonotypes with MiXCR, one entry per CDR3 protein. The data show around 150,000 distinct CDR3 sequences, approximately 20% seen once. The specimen sequenced was blood, either unsorted or a sorted T cell fraction (not recorded which). The receptor source for this set is a male donor with ankylosing spondylitis or in good health (not recorded which).

V gene TRBV12-3 or TRBV12-4 combines with J gene TRBJ2-2; no clear D gene. The CDR3 totals 16 residues. V dropped 5 bases and J dropped 0 bases, with 13 bases sitting between them. CDR3 DNA: TGTGCCAGCAGTCCCCGACTTTCCGCGAACACCGGGGAGCTGTTTTTT. This sequence encodes CASSPRLSANTGELFF.

This clonotype occurred many times. This chain links TRBV3-1 with TRBJ2-7; tentatively, D is TRBD1 (6 bases). The CDR3 sequence is 14 residues long. V was clipped by 4 bases and J by 5 bases, with 15 bases between them. CDR1 is LGHDT, CDR2 YNNKEL, per germline (reference sequence). The DNA for the CDR3 is TGTGCCAGCAGCCTTCAGGGGACGGCTCACGAGCAGTACTTC. Protein sequence: CASSLQGTAHEQYF.

This clonotype showed up many times. This chain uses TRBV18 with TRBJ2-7; 8 bases fit TRBD2. There are 14 residues in the CDR3. CDR1 and CDR2 (germline): KGHSH, LQKENI. The ends lost 5 bases at V and 2 bases at J; junction bases unmatched: 5. CDR3 in amino acids: CASSGSGTTYEQYF. CDR3 coding DNA: TGTGCCAGCTCAGGTAGCGGGACCACCTACGAGCAGTACTTC.

This clonotype was recorded many times. The chain joins TRBV6-1 to TRBJ2-3, with D unclear. V was trimmed by 9 bases and J by 1 base, leaving 11 bases between them. CDR3 length equals 13 residues. Germline-derived CDR1 and CDR2 are MNHNS and SASEGT. DNA for the CDR3: TGTGCCAGTGGAAGTGGAGGCACAGATACGCAGTATTTT. Its translation is CASGSGGTDTQYF.

The chain recombines TRBV14 with TRBJ2-1; D unclear. CDR3 length equals 14 residues. V was cut by 0 bases and J by 10 bases, with 13 bases left in between. Looked up from germline, CDR1 is SGHDN and CDR2 is FVKESK. The CDR3 DNA reads as TGTGCCAGCAGCCAAGATTCAACTCCACGGGAGCAGTTCTTC. Translating gives CASSQDSTPREQFF.

This clonotype was detected only a few times. CDR3 coding DNA: TGTGCCAGCAGCCAAGTGGGACAGCGACGGGGCAATGAGCAGTTCTTC. This translates into CASSQVGQRRGNEQFF. The chain has TRBV11-2 and TRBJ2-1, with 7 bases matching TRBD1. With 5 bases clipped from V and 6 bases from J, the junction kept 13 bases outside the gene matches. Germline CDR1 and CDR2: SGHAT and FQNNGV. The length of the CDR3 is 16 residues.

In this sample, this clonotype turned up many times. The junction shows a germline mismatch at one end, possibly a read error. The chain recombines TRBV5-1 with TRBJ2-5, with 7 bases aligning to TRBD2. CDR3 size: 13 residues. Germline V gene data show CDR1 as SGHRS and CDR2 as YFSETQ. CDR3 DNA: TGTGCCAGCAGTTTGGGAGGGGAAGAGACCCAGTACTTC. Amino acid sequence: CASSLGGEETQYF. The full variable domain, in which reference TRBV5-1 and TRBJ2-5 provide the parts outside the CDR3, is KAGVTQTPRYLIKTRGQQVTLSCSPISGHRSVSWYQQTPGQGLQFLFEYFSETQRNKGNFPGRFSGRQFSNSRSEMNVSTLELGDSALYLCASSLGGEETQYFGPGTRLLVL.

This clonotype was observed at least ten times. The genes are TRBV6-6 and TRBJ2-7; TRBD1 matches at 7 bases. J gave up 2 bases and V 3 bases, and 1 base lay outside the gene matches. Germline values: CDR1 MNHNY, CDR2 SVGAGI (reference sequence). The CDR3 loop spans 13 amino acids. CDR3 region: CASSYQGAYEQYF. CDR3 coding DNA: TGTGCCAGCAGTTATCAGGGGGCCTACGAGCAGTACTTC.

This clonotype was found many times. This chain connects TRBV6-1 to TRBJ1-5; D may be TRBD1 (6 bases). This CDR3 has 14 residues. The ends were cut back, 2 bases at V and 7 bases at J, with 12 bases in the middle. Germline V lookup: CDR1 MNHNS, CDR2 SASEGT. The CDR3 is CASSESYGGQPQHF. DNA of the CDR3: TGTGCCAGCAGTGAATCCTATGGGGGCCAGCCCCAGCATTTT.

This clonotype was observed at least ten times. This chain joins TRBV19 and TRBJ2-7, with D perhaps matching TRBD1 or TRBD2 (5 bases each). Trimming removed 7 bases at V and 2 bases at J, with 15 bases between. CDR3 size: 14 residues. In germline, CDR1 is LNHDA, CDR2 SQIVND (reference sequence). This chain's CDR3 is CASKDIGDPYEQYF. CDR3 coding DNA: TGTGCCAGTAAGGATATCGGGGACCCCTACGAGCAGTACTTC.

In its sample, this clonotype was seen a few times. This rearrangement joins TRBV6-1 to TRBJ1-1; D unresolved. The CDR3 has 13 residues. The ends were cut back, 3 bases at V and 6 bases at J, with 11 bases in the middle. Per the germline V gene, CDR1 is MNHNS and CDR2 is SASEGT. The CDR3 nucleotides are TGTGCCAGCAGTGATTGGGGTCACCCTGAAGCTTTCTTT. This gives the protein CASSDWGHPEAFF.

This chain joins TRBV5-1 and TRBJ1-4; 7 bases fit TRBD1. J was trimmed by 3 bases and V by 0 bases; bases with no gene match: 5. In germline, CDR1 is SGHRS, CDR2 YFSETQ. CDR3 length: 16 residues. The CDR3 region is CASSLARGSSNEKLFF. The CDR3 region has the DNA TGCGCCAGCAGCTTGGCCAGGGGGTCGTCTAATGAAAAACTGTTTTTT.

This sequence joins TRBV2 and TRBJ2-2, with 13 bases that match TRBD2. The V and J ends lost 7 bases and 6 bases, in that order; junction bases with no gene match: 2. Germline assignment: CDR1 SNHLY and CDR2 FYNNEI. This CDR3 comprises 14 residues. Here the CDR3 reads CASIGLAGAGELFF. In DNA, the CDR3 is TGTGCCAGCATCGGACTAGCGGGAGCCGGGGAGCTGTTTTTT.

This clonotype appeared a few times. This chain links TRBV5-1 with TRBJ2-5; D possibly corresponds to TRBD1 (6 bases). V lost 4 bases, J lost 5 bases, and 18 bases lay in between. The CDR3 extends over 15 amino acids. Germline CDR1 and CDR2: SGHRS and YFSETQ. The CDR3 sequence is CASSIGTYKAETQYF. CDR3 coding DNA: TGCGCCAGCAGCATCGGGACATATAAGGCCGAGACCCAGTACTTC.

This clonotype was counted many times. The chain uses TRBV27 and TRBJ1-1, with 8 bases that match TRBD1. The V gene's germline CDR1 is MNHEY and CDR2 SMNVEV (reference sequence). Trimming removed 7 bases from V and 2 bases from J; junction bases left unmatched: 9. This CDR3 is built from 15 residues. The CDR3 DNA sequence: TGTGCCAGCACCGCAGGGGGCCCTGAAAACACTGAAGCTTTCTTT. This sequence encodes CASTAGGPENTEAFF.

This clonotype has just a few counts. The chain combines TRBV27 with TRBJ1-2; TRBD1 might be the D (6 bases). Germline assignment: CDR1 MNHEY and CDR2 SMNVEV (reference sequence). CDR3 size: 13 residues. V was pared by 4 bases and J by 8 bases, with 14 bases between. The CDR3 region has the DNA TGTGCCAGCAGTTCCCGGGACACGCAAGGCTACACCTTC. Its protein product is CASSSRDTQGYTF.

This CDR3 reads CASSQTRQGETQYF. CDR3 DNA: TGTGCCAGCAGCCAGACTCGACAGGGGGAGACCCAGTACTTC. This sequence joins TRBV5-5 and TRBJ2-5; 8 bases align to TRBD1. Germline-derived CDR1 and CDR2 are SGHKS and YYEKEE (reference sequence). This CDR3 spans 14 amino acids. The V gene end was trimmed by 4 bases and the J gene end by 5 bases; junction bases not matched to a gene: 7.

This clonotype was picked up many times. The chain links TRBV5-1 to TRBJ2-7, with D possibly being TRBD2 (5 bases). The CDR3 consists of 14 residues. The ends were cut back, 4 bases at V and 1 base at J, with 12 bases in the middle. The germline CDR1 and CDR2 sequences are SGHRS and YFSETQ. The CDR3 sequence is CASSQEDGSYEQYF. The CDR3 bases are TGCGCCAGCAGCCAGGAGGACGGATCCTACGAGCAGTACTTC.

This clonotype occurred a few times. A single base separates this from a much larger clone, so it may be a read error. This chain joins TRBV3-1 and TRBJ2-7; D possibly matches TRBD1 or TRBD2 (7 bases each). This CDR3 has 13 residues. Germline CDR1 is LGHDT and CDR2 is YNNKEL (reference sequence). The CDR3 reads CVSSQNRGGEQYF. The DNA of the CDR3 is TGTGTCAGCAGCCAAAACAGGGGAGGGGAGCAGTACTTC.

This clonotype has just a few counts. The chain employs TRBV20-1 and TRBJ2-1, with TRBD2 matching over 7 bases. CDR3 size: 14 residues. CDR1 DFQATT and CDR2 SNEGSKA come from the germline V gene (reference sequence). Trimming cost V 4 bases and J 3 bases; bases outside gene matches: 6. The chain's CDR3 is CSANLAGHYNEQFF. The CDR3 DNA sequence: TGCAGTGCTAACTTAGCGGGTCACTACAATGAGCAGTTCTTC.

V is TRBV29-1 and J is TRBJ2-3; unclear D gene. V was cut by 4 bases and J by 1 base, with 9 bases left in between. Germline CDR1 is SQVTM and CDR2 is ANQGSEA. The CDR3 length is 13 residues. DNA for the CDR3: TGCAGCGTTGGTGAAAGGGGCACAGATACGCAGTATTTT. Amino acid sequence: CSVGERGTDTQYF.

The V call is TRBV28, the J call TRBJ2-5, with TRBD2 matching 7 bases. Germline V CDR1 and CDR2: MDHEN, SYDVKM. J was trimmed by 7 bases and V by 1 base; bases with no gene match: 6. This CDR3 has 14 amino acids. The DNA for the CDR3 is TGTGCCAGCAGTTTATTGTGGCGGGAGTGGACCCAGTACTTC. Translating gives CASSLLWREWTQYF.

In this sample, this clonotype turned up many times. This chain joins TRBV30 and TRBJ2-5, with a tentative D call TRBD2 (5 bases). This CDR3 region has 14 residues. Germline CDR1 and CDR2: GTSNPN and SVGIG (reference sequence). V lost 3 bases, J lost 2 bases, and 13 bases lay in between. The CDR3 loop reads CAWSRERLQETQYF. Written as DNA, the CDR3 is TGTGCCTGGAGCCGGGAAAGATTACAAGAGACCCAGTACTTC.

This clonotype was recorded at least ten times. This chain uses TRBV20-1 with TRBJ2-3; 10 bases match TRBD2. The germline V gene encodes CDR1 DFQATT and CDR2 SNEGSKA (reference sequence). The V and J ends lost 3 bases and 4 bases, in that order; junction bases with no gene match: 7. This CDR3 comprises 15 residues. CDR3: CSARGASGSPDTQYF. The CDR3 nucleotides are TGCAGTGCTAGGGGGGCTAGCGGGAGCCCAGATACGCAGTATTTT.

This clonotype has only a few counts. The CDR3 sequence is CASSLTGAVETQYF. The CDR3 DNA is TGTGCCAGCAGTCTTACCGGGGCAGTAGAGACCCAGTACTTC. V gene TRBV7-9 combines with J gene TRBJ2-5; the D call may be TRBD1 or TRBD2 (5 bases each). V lost 6 bases to trimming and J lost 4 bases, with 15 bases between them. Germline CDR1 reads SEHNR; CDR2 reads FQNEAQ (reference sequence). CDR3 length equals 14 residues.

The chain is built from TRBV12-3 or TRBV12-4 and TRBJ2-3; perhaps TRBD2 as D (6 bases). This CDR3 is 16 amino acids long. Trimming took off 4 bases at V and 6 bases at J, with 20 bases between the two ends. The CDR3 spells CASSSPGLARTDTQYF. The CDR3 bases are TGTGCCAGCAGTTCTCCGGGACTCGCGCGGACGGATACGCAGTATTTT.